These T cell receptor beta chains were read from a single sample in a study of early T cells in non-severe SARS-CoV-2 infection. TCRdb reprocessed the 5' RACE reads with MiXCR, giving one entry per CDR3 protein. Here the sample spans 50,000 to 70,000 distinct CDR3 sequences, 12% being singletons. Input material: whole blood. These receptors all come from an adult who was a healthcare worker with PCR-confirmed SARS-CoV-2 infection or an uninfected control (not recorded which). CDR3s include the opening cysteine and the closing phenylalanine or tryptophan. A D gene is named only where the DNA matches it firmly. Clone size appears in some rows only: once, few, many, or a class for an expanded clone.

NA,NA,TRBV7-6,TRBJ1-4,TGTGCCAGCAGCCCAGGACACAAACCAAATGAAAAACTGTTTTTT,CASSPGHKPNEKLFF
NA,TRBD2,TRBV30,TRBJ2-7,TGTGCCTCCCCGTCCGGGACTCTGGGGGGGGAGCAGTACTTC,CASPSGTLGGEQYF
NA,NA,TRBV6-1,TRBJ1-5,TGTGCCAGCAGGGGTAATCAGCCCCAGCATTTT,CASRGNQPQHF
NA,TRBD1,TRBV7-8,TRBJ2-3,TGTGCCAGCAGCACAGGGACAGGCTCCACAGATACGCAGTATTTT,CASSTGTGSTDTQYF
NA,TRBD2,TRBV7-2,TRBJ2-5,TGTGCCAGCAGCCTCCAGCCGGGACTAGCCCAAGAGACCCAGTACTTC,CASSLQPGLAQETQYF
NA,NA,TRBV10-1,TRBJ2-7,TGCGCCAGCTCGAGGTTGGTCGACGGCTACGAGCAGTACTTC,CASSRLVDGYEQYF
few,NA,TRBV7-9,TRBJ2-3,TGTGCCAGCAGCAAGCCCCTCCTCGCGGGGTTCGCAGATACGCAGTATTTT,CASSKPLLAGFADTQYF
many,TRBD2,TRBV27,TRBJ2-5,TGTGCCAGCAGTACGGGGACTAGCGGAGAGACCCAGTACTTC,CASSTGTSGETQYF
many,NA,TRBV29-1,TRBJ1-2,TGCAGCGCCACTTTGGACAGAAACAACTATGGCTACACCTTC,CSATLDRNNYGYTF
many,TRBD1,TRBV5-4,TRBJ1-2,TGTGCCAGCAGCTTGGCGGCGGGACAGCCCTATGGCTACACCTTC,CASSLAAGQPYGYTF